The T cell receptor (beta chain) described here comes from a study of regulatory T cells in long-lasting Graves disease. Study results and caveats: Peripheral blood was the sole material, not thyroid tissue. Fewer public clonotypes were shared by new patients (around 990) than by persistent patients (approximately 2,700).

This clonotype was picked up many times. What it binds is unknown. Time point indicated: newly diagnosed GD, antithyroid drugs for less than 3 months. PBMCs provided the RNA from which the TCR library was made. Libraries of TCR beta came from iRepertoire HTBI primers plus Arm-PCR of CDR3 regions. TCRdb itself ran the multiplex PCR reads through MiXCR, one entry per CDR3 protein. The sample holds approximately 230,000 distinct CDR3 sequences; about 18% are singletons and the top ten take more than 20%. The V and J ends lost 1 base and 2 bases respectively, with 8 bases between them. Germline V gene lookup returns CDR1 SGHNT and CDR2 YENEEA. There are 14 residues in the CDR3.

The specimen comprised peripheral blood mononuclear cells (PBMCs), sampled at new diagnosis, from a patient treated with antithyroid drugs. V and J are TRBV11-3 and TRBJ2-5; no clear D gene. This clonotype originated in a female donor with Graves disease. The CDR3 spells CASSLGRSQETQYF. CDR3 in DNA: TGTGCCAGCAGCTTAGGCAGATCACAAGAGACCCAGTACTTC.